This passage covers 18 T cell receptor beta chains from one sample sequenced in a study of T cell repertoires in cytomegalovirus infection. TCRdb reanalysed the reads using MiXCR and keeps one entry per CDR3 protein. The sample records under 500,000 distinct CDR3 sequences, under 45% being singletons. Their antigens remain unidentified. The starting material was cultured PBMCs, obtained from culture after CMV antigen stimulation. The receptor set was obtained from a human donor in good health (CMV status not recorded). Some clones in this sample may be carry-over from other donors' samples.

V is TRBV7-8 and J is TRBJ2-5, with 8 nucleotides matching TRBD1. J gave up 4 bases and V 5 bases, and 9 bases lay outside the gene matches. This CDR3 comprises 15 residues. CDR1 is SGHVS, CDR2 FQNEAQ, per germline. CDR3 sequence (DNA): TGTGCCAGCAGCGCCACCTTAGACAGGGGAGAGACCCAGTACTTC. Translation: CASSATLDRGETQYF.

This clonotype appeared a few times. CDR3 nucleotides: TGTGCCAGCAGTTTAATGGCAGGACTGAACACTGAAGCTTTCTTT. Translated: CASSLMAGLNTEAFF. This chain uses TRBV12-3 or TRBV12-4 with TRBJ1-1; D gene unclear. Between the trimmed V and J ends, which lost 2 bases and 0 bases, there was a span of 10 bases. The CDR3 covers 15 residues.

In its sample, this clonotype was seen a few times. This chain connects TRBV3-1 to TRBJ2-5, with 9 bases that match TRBD2. CDR3 length equals 15 residues. Trimming removed 6 bases from V and 2 bases from J; junction bases left unmatched: 7. The germline V gene has CDR1 LGHDT and CDR2 YNNKEL (reference sequence). CDR3 DNA: TGTGCCAGCAGTCCCCCCGCGGGGGGGCAAGAGACCCAGTACTTC. Translated: CASSPPAGGQETQYF.

This clonotype was recorded a few times. This chain links TRBV10-2 with TRBJ2-1; D is unclear. Germline V gene lookup returns CDR1 WSHSY and CDR2 SAAADI. Trimming removed 4 bases at V and 9 bases at J, with 7 bases between. This CDR3 is 11 amino acids long. In DNA form, the CDR3 reads TGCGCCAGCAGTGCTGGGTTTGAGCAGTTCTTC. Translated: CASSAGFEQFF.

This CDR3 is CASSYEGAGGYTF. The CDR3 nucleotides read TGTGCCAGCAGTTATGAGGGGGCAGGCGGCTACACCTTC. The V call is TRBV12-3 or TRBV12-4, the J call TRBJ1-2; 7 nucleotides line up with TRBD1. J lost 8 bases, V lost 4 bases, and 7 bases had no gene match. There are 13 residues in the CDR3.

This clonotype has more than one count but fewer than ten. The J gene is TRBJ2-1, the V gene TRBV7-9; D is unresolved. Trimming took off 8 bases at V and 10 bases at J, with 18 bases between the two ends. CDR1 is SEHNR and CDR2 is FQNEAQ in the germline V gene (reference sequence). The CDR3 has 13 amino acids. In nucleotides, the CDR3 is TGTGCCAGCTTAGGGCGTGGCGTGTCGGAGCAGTTCTTC. Translated: CASLGRGVSEQFF.

CDR3 DNA: TGTGCCAGCAGCCCCCGCCCGGGACCCGGGCTAGGAGGCACAGATACGCAGTATTTT. Encoded protein: CASSPRPGPGLGGTDTQYF. V and J are TRBV5-4 and TRBJ2-3, with D possibly being TRBD1 or TRBD2 (5 bases each). The V end was cut by 4 bases, the J end by 1 base, with 25 bases between. Germline V CDR1 and CDR2: SGHNT, YYREEE (reference sequence). The CDR3 contains 19 residues.

This clonotype has more than one count but fewer than ten. The J gene is TRBJ2-7, the V gene TRBV7-2; D may be TRBD1 (6 bases). V was trimmed by 3 bases and J by 3 bases, leaving 9 bases between them. This CDR3 is 13 amino acids long. The germline V gene encodes CDR1 SGHTA and CDR2 FQGNSA. CDR3 coding DNA: TGTGCCAGCAGCTTCGACAGGATCTACGAGCAGTACTTC. Amino acids: CASSFDRIYEQYF.

The chain employs TRBV7-2 and TRBJ1-6, with TRBD1 as a possible D gene (6 bases). Trimming left V 2 bases short and J 0 bases short, with 20 bases between. This CDR3 region has 20 residues. CDR1 SGHTA and CDR2 FQGNSA come from the germline V gene. The CDR3 DNA is TGTGCCAGCAGCTTATTCGGGGGCGTTGTGGGCAGCTCCTATAATTCACCCCTCCACTTT. This codes for CASSLFGGVVGSSYNSPLHF.

V is TRBV7-8 and J is TRBJ1-5; D is ambiguous. The CDR3 is 13 amino acids. CDR1 SGHVS and CDR2 FQNEAQ come from the germline V gene. Deletions cut 10 bases from V and 3 bases from J, with 13 bases between. The CDR3, as DNA: TGTGCCACCTCCCAGCAGAACAATCAGCCCCAGCATTTT. This encodes CATSQQNNQPQHF.

V and J are TRBV6-2 or TRBV6-3 and TRBJ1-1; 10 bases are shared with TRBD1. With 6 bases clipped from V and 4 bases from J, the junction kept 2 bases outside the gene matches. The germline CDR1 and CDR2 sequences are MNHEY and SVGEGT. This CDR3 contains 13 residues. CDR3 bases: TGTGCCAGCAGGGACAGGGGGTCCACTGAAGCTTTCTTT. It translates to CASRDRGSTEAFF.

Worth noting for this clonotype: Because it lacks the conserved phenylalanine or tryptophan at the end, this CDR3 is likely a read error. The CDR3 is CASSRTQGFYEQYS. CDR3 sequence (DNA): TGTGCCAGCAGCCGGACCCAGGGTTTCTACGAGCAGTACTCC. The chain joins TRBV7-6 to TRBJ2-7; a weak D match, TRBD1 (5 bases). The CDR3 covers 14 residues. The V end was cut by 5 bases, the J end by 3 bases, with 14 bases between. Per germline, CDR1 SGHVS and CDR2 FNYEAQ.

V gene TRBV27 combines with J gene TRBJ2-1, with D uncertain. CDR1 MNHEY and CDR2 SMNVEV come from the germline V gene (reference sequence). CDR3 size: 16 residues. Trimming shortened V by 0 bases and J by 0 bases, and 9 bases separated the two germline ends. The CDR3 sequence: CASSLSIVSSYNEQFF. The CDR3 DNA sequence: TGTGCCAGCAGTTTATCGATAGTCAGCTCCTACAATGAGCAGTTCTTC.

The CDR3 spells CASSSPRGDPYEQYF. Written as DNA, the CDR3 is TGTGCCAGCAGTTCTCCCAGGGGGGACCCCTACGAGCAGTACTTC. The gene calls are TRBV5-6 and TRBJ2-7, with a possible D match to TRBD1 (7 bases). The ends were cut back, 5 bases at V and 2 bases at J, with 17 bases in the middle. The CDR3 consists of 15 residues. From germline, CDR1 is SGHDT and CDR2 YYEEEE. Full variable domain (remainder filled in from reference TRBV5-6 and TRBJ2-7): DAGVTQSPTHLIKTRGQQVTLRCSPKSGHDTVSWYQQALGQGPQFIFQYYEEEERQRGNFPDRFSGHQFPNYSSELNVNALLLGDSALYLCASSSPRGDPYEQYFGPGTRLTVT.

The rearrangement uses TRBV20-1 and TRBJ2-3; possible D gene TRBD2, 6 bases. V was pared by 5 bases and J by 5 bases, with 17 bases between. The CDR3 runs to 14 residues. Germline lookup yields CDR1 DFQATT and CDR2 SNEGSKA (reference sequence). Written as DNA, the CDR3 is TGCAGTGCTTCCTACCGGGGGATGGTAGATACGCAGTATTTT. Translation: CSASYRGMVDTQYF.

V usage is TRBV11-2 and J usage is TRBJ2-3; 11 nucleotides agree with TRBD2. The length of the CDR3 is 22 residues. Germline lookup yields CDR1 SGHAT and CDR2 FQNNGV. The ends lost 7 bases at V and 5 bases at J; junction bases unmatched: 29. The CDR3 protein is CASTLACVDPLFSGGAGDTQYF. The CDR3 DNA follows: TGTGCCAGCACCCTCGCTTGCGTCGATCCTCTTTTTAGCGGGGGGGCGGGAGATACGCAGTATTTT.

This clonotype has just a few counts. The V gene is TRBV4-2, the J gene TRBJ1-5; a weak D match, TRBD1 (5 bases). Deletions cut 0 bases from V and 5 bases from J, with 14 bases between. Germline V gives CDR1 LGHNA, CDR2 YNFKEQ. The CDR3 sequence is 16 residues long. The CDR3: CASSQDRGTADQPQHF. CDR3 nucleotide sequence: TGTGCCAGCAGCCAAGATCGGGGGACTGCTGATCAGCCCCAGCATTTT.

This clonotype showed up just a few times. This chain connects TRBV12-3 or TRBV12-4 to TRBJ2-1, with D perhaps assigned TRBD1 or TRBD2 (5 bases each). The length of the CDR3 is 17 residues. The V end was cut by 3 bases, the J end by 1 base, with 16 bases between. The CDR3 DNA reads as TGTGCCAGCAGTTTCGGCTTACTAGAGGGGTCCTACAATGAGCAGTTCTTC. As protein: CASSFGLLEGSYNEQFF.